In this sample, the clone carrying this T cell receptor (beta chain) turned up once. Its antigen is as yet unknown. This sample is drawn from a study of Tregs in tolerant kidney transplant recipients. Whole-study context: Recipients received nonmyeloablative bone marrow transplants from related graft donors, with transient mixed chimerism. Whole-study results and caveats: Few patients were studied, so findings need validation in larger groups. In tolerant patients, donor-specific Tregs outgrew total Tregs, suggesting antigen-driven expansion.

The method was immunoSEQ multiplex PCR; TCRdb's version includes in-frame clones alone and lacks a portion of them. The data contain approximately 99,000 clones, 85% to 90% of them seen just once; the ten biggest clones take up about 0.35%. Losses at the gene ends were 5 bases for V and 4 bases for J; bases not matched to a gene: 1. Germline loops: CDR1 SGHAT, CDR2 FQNNGV. The CDR3 is 13 amino acids. CD4+CD25+CD127- Tregs, CD4+CD25- non-Tregs, CD4 and CD8 cells were sorted. The chain has TRBV11-2 and TRBJ1-1; 10 bases align to TRBD1. This sample comprised CD4+ T cells from blood, obtained before the transplant. The clonotype was recovered from a human donor who received a combined kidney and bone marrow transplant. CDR3 nucleotide sequence: TGTGCCAGCAGCGGGACAGGGGCCACTGAAGCTTTCTTT. It specifies CASSGTGATEAFF.